What follows are 31 T cell receptor beta chains derived from one specimen sequenced in a study of human T cells and chemical hapten exposure. TCRdb used MiXCR to reprocess the RACE reads, holding one entry per CDR3 protein. The data show about 140,000 distinct CDR3 sequences, with roughly 12% seen just once and roughly 1.4% held by the top ten. The time point is: patch test 2, 6 weeks after DPC sensitization. Specified treatment: therapeutic diphenylcyclopropenone sensitization with weekly scalp DPC. This sample comprised whole blood, obtained in connection with sensitization to the hapten diphenylcyclopropenone (DPC). These receptors were taken from a woman in her forties or fifties with alopecia areata. Some clones in this sample may be carry-over from other donors' samples.

This clonotype was observed a few times. The chain couples TRBV5-4 to TRBJ2-5; 7 bases are a match to TRBD2. The CDR3 has 14 amino acids. Germline assignment: CDR1 SGHNT and CDR2 YYREEE (reference sequence). The V segment lost 5 bases and the J segment 3 bases; nucleotides outside the gene matches: 7. CDR3 DNA: TGTGCCAGCAGGGGGGAGGGACGAAAAGAGACCCAGTACTTC. Translated, it gives CASRGEGRKETQYF.

This chain links TRBV7-3 with TRBJ2-1, with D unresolved. The CDR3 is made up of 13 amino acids. V lost 4 bases and J 4 bases, leaving 8 bases between the germline ends. CDR1 SGHTA and CDR2 FQGTGA come from the germline V gene. CDR3 in DNA: TGTGCCAGCAGCTCGACCCTTTACAATGAGCAGTTCTTC. Its translation: CASSSTLYNEQFF.

In its sample, this clonotype was seen once. The rearrangement joins TRBV10-2 to TRBJ2-7; TRBD2 aligns across 8 bases. The CDR3 covers 14 residues. Per the germline V gene, CDR1 is WSHSY and CDR2 is SAAADI. V shed 4 bases, J shed 6 bases, and the junction held 8 bases outside the gene matches. The chain's CDR3 is CASSAMAGGGEQYF. In DNA, the CDR3 is TGCGCCAGCAGTGCAATGGCGGGAGGTGGCGAGCAGTACTTC.

In this sample, this clonotype turned up many times. The chain combines TRBV16 with TRBJ1-5, with D maybe TRBD1 (5 bases). V was pared by 0 bases and J by 1 base, with 10 bases between. CDR1 and CDR2 (germline): KGHSY, FQNENV. The CDR3 is 16 residues long. The CDR3 bases are TGTGCCAGCAGCCAATCTGGAGGGGTGAGCAATCAGCCCCAGCATTTT. This encodes CASSQSGGVSNQPQHF.

V and J are TRBV6-1 and TRBJ1-6, with 7 bases fitting TRBD1. Germline V gives CDR1 MNHNS, CDR2 SASEGT. Losses at the gene ends were 5 bases for V and 8 bases for J; bases not matched to a gene: 9. The CDR3 loop spans 15 amino acids. CDR3: CASSNPTGMDSPLHF. The CDR3 region has the DNA TGTGCCAGCAGTAACCCGACAGGGATGGATTCACCCCTCCACTTT.

The J gene is TRBJ1-3, the V gene TRBV30, with unresolved D. CDR3 length equals 14 residues. Per the germline V gene, CDR1 is GTSNPN and CDR2 is SVGIG (reference sequence). V lost 0 bases, J lost 4 bases, and 10 bases lay in between. The DNA of the CDR3 is TGTGCCTGGAGTGTACGTGCAACCGGAAACACCATATATTTT. It yields the protein CAWSVRATGNTIYF.

This clonotype came up many times. The V gene is TRBV5-4, the J gene TRBJ2-1, with a weak D call TRBD2 (5 bases). Germline-derived CDR1 and CDR2 are SGHNT and YYREEE (reference sequence). The CDR3 is 16 residues long. V was cut by 0 bases and J by 5 bases, with 15 bases left in between. The CDR3, as DNA: TGTGCCAGCAGCTTGGGGGCTTGGCGGGCTAACAATGAGCAGTTCTTC. Translated: CASSLGAWRANNEQFF.

The chain is built from TRBV29-1 and TRBJ2-2; D is possibly TRBD1 (6 bases). Germline CDR1 and CDR2: SQVTM and ANQGSEA. Between the trimmed V and J ends, which lost 7 bases and 0 bases, there was a span of 12 bases. The CDR3 is 14 amino acids. The CDR3 region is CSAGQFANTGELFF. The CDR3 DNA reads TGCAGCGCCGGACAGTTCGCGAACACCGGGGAGCTGTTTTTT.

The chain combines TRBV11-2 with TRBJ2-3, with TRBD2 as a possible D gene (6 bases). The germline V gene has CDR1 SGHAT and CDR2 FQNNGV. The V and J ends lost 1 base and 6 bases respectively, with 14 bases between them. This CDR3 has 15 amino acids. CDR3 amino acids: CASSLVVGGLDTQYF. DNA of the CDR3: TGTGCCAGCAGCTTAGTAGTGGGAGGTCTGGATACGCAGTATTTT.

About this clonotype: The junction differs from germline at one of its ends, possibly a read error. The chain couples TRBV2 to TRBJ2-5, with D possibly TRBD1 on 5 matching bases. The germline V gene encodes CDR1 SNHLY and CDR2 FYNNEI. CDR3 length equals 11 residues. The CDR3 nucleotides are TGTGCCAGCAGTGAGGGGCCTAGAAACCACTTC. Protein: CASSEGPRNHF. The full variable domain, with the rest looked up from reference TRBV2 and TRBJ2-5, is EPEVTQTPSHQVTQMGQEVILRCVPISNHLYFYWYRQILGQKVEFLVSFYNNEISEKSEIFDDQFSVERPDGSNFTLKIRSTKLEDSAMYFCASSEGPRNHFGPGTRLLVL.

The chain carries TRBV29-1 and TRBJ2-7, with 8 bases aligning to TRBD2. The CDR3 runs 16 residues. Germline-derived CDR1 and CDR2 are SQVTM and ANQGSEA. V lost 1 base and J lost 3; bases outside the gene matches: 11. CDR3 protein: CSVEGFRAGEGYEQYF. The CDR3 DNA reads TGCAGCGTTGAAGGGTTTAGAGCGGGAGAGGGCTACGAGCAGTACTTC.

This rearrangement joins TRBV19 to TRBJ2-3, with D perhaps matching TRBD2 (6 bases). Germline assignment: CDR1 LNHDA and CDR2 SQIVND (reference sequence). Trimming took off 2 bases at V and 0 bases at J, with 12 bases between the two ends. There are 16 residues in the CDR3. DNA of the CDR3: TGTGCCAGTAGTATAATCGGCGGGGTTAGCACAGATACGCAGTATTTT. Amino acids: CASSIIGGVSTDTQYF.

This chain joins TRBV18 and TRBJ2-2; 9 nucleotides line up with TRBD2. The CDR3 sequence is 16 residues long. Germline V gene data show CDR1 as KGHSH and CDR2 as LQKENI. V lost 5 bases, J lost 3 bases, and 7 bases stayed unmatched. CDR3 sequence: CASSEGLATYTGELFF. The CDR3 DNA is TGTGCCAGCTCAGAAGGACTAGCGACTTACACCGGGGAGCTGTTTTTT.

The chain is built from TRBV6-5 and TRBJ1-4, with TRBD1 identical over 10 bases. This CDR3 comprises 15 residues. Germline lookup yields CDR1 MNHEY and CDR2 SVGAGI. The ends lost 3 bases at V and 6 bases at J; junction bases unmatched: 4. The CDR3 loop is CASSYTGTGDEKLFF. The CDR3 DNA is TGTGCCAGCAGTTATACCGGGACAGGGGATGAAAAACTGTTTTTT.

Ten or more counts support this clonotype. V is TRBV29-1 and J is TRBJ2-3; no firm D call. V was cut by 6 bases and J by 2 bases, with 6 bases left in between. Germline lookup yields CDR1 SQVTM and CDR2 ANQGSEA. The CDR3 has 11 residues. CDR3 nucleotide sequence: TGCAGCGTAGACTCCACAGATACGCAGTATTTT. Amino acids: CSVDSTDTQYF.

The DNA for the CDR3 is TGTGCCAGCAGCCCCGCCAGACTCTCTTCCTACAATGAGCAGTTCTTC. This codes for CASSPARLSSYNEQFF. The chain recombines TRBV28 with TRBJ2-1; D is ambiguous. With 6 bases removed from V and 1 base from J, the gap between germline ends came to 16 bases. The CDR3 totals 16 residues. CDR1 MDHEN and CDR2 SYDVKM come from the germline V gene. Full variable domain (remainder filled in from reference TRBV28 and TRBJ2-1): DVKVTQSSRYLVKRTGEKVFLECVQDMDHENMFWYRQDPGLGLRLIYFSYDVKMKEKGDIPEGYSVSREKKERFSLILESASTNQTSMYLCASSPARLSSYNEQFFGPGTRLTVL.

This clonotype was seen a handful of times. This chain uses TRBV7-3 with TRBJ1-2; 10 bases line up with TRBD1. Germline V gene data show CDR1 as SGHTA and CDR2 as FQGTGA. CDR3 length: 12 residues. Losses at the gene ends were 8 bases for V and 6 bases for J; bases not matched to a gene: 3. CDR3 DNA sequence: TGTGCCAGCGGGACAGGGGCAGATGGCTACACCTTC. This translates into CASGTGADGYTF.

In its sample, this clonotype was seen many times. The V call is TRBV7-3, the J call TRBJ2-3; TRBD1 agrees at 9 bases. The CDR3 has 16 amino acids. Per germline, CDR1 SGHTA and CDR2 FQGTGA. Losses at the gene ends were 5 bases for V and 3 bases for J; bases not matched to a gene: 9. In DNA, the CDR3 is TGTGCCAGCAGCCCCCAGGGGACAGGGAATACAGATACGCAGTATTTT. It translates to CASSPQGTGNTDTQYF.

This clonotype was detected ten times or more. The V call is TRBV7-8, the J call TRBJ2-1, with 8 bases fitting TRBD2. CDR3 size: 15 residues. Per germline, CDR1 SGHVS and CDR2 FQNEAQ. Trimming at V came to 6 bases and at J to 8 bases, leaving 12 bases not matched to a gene. CDR3 DNA sequence: TGTGCCAGCAGTCAAACCGGGAGGGCCGCCGATGAGCAGTTCTTC. It yields the protein CASSQTGRAADEQFF.

This clonotype was seen a handful of times. The chain uses TRBV25-1 and TRBJ2-1, with 10 bases lining up with TRBD1. V dropped 4 bases and J dropped 9; count of bases not matched to a gene: 6. The CDR3 loop spans 14 amino acids. In germline, CDR1 is MGHDK, CDR2 SYGVNS. The CDR3 loop is CASSVGTGAREQFF. CDR3 coding DNA: TGTGCCAGCAGTGTCGGGACAGGGGCTCGTGAGCAGTTCTTC.

A few counts support this clonotype. The rearrangement uses TRBV7-9 and TRBJ1-4; D call uncertain. Looked up from germline, CDR1 is SEHNR and CDR2 is FQNEAQ (reference sequence). V was clipped by 5 bases and J by 7 bases, with 14 bases between them. This CDR3 is 14 amino acids long. CDR3 sequence (DNA): TGTGCCAGCAGCAAAGGATCGGTTGGTGAAAAACTGTTTTTT. Its translation: CASSKGSVGEKLFF.

This clonotype was recorded many times. The chain links TRBV19 to TRBJ2-4; D tentatively fits TRBD1 or TRBD2 (5 bases each). The CDR3 consists of 13 residues. Germline V lookup: CDR1 LNHDA, CDR2 SQIVND (reference sequence). V lost 7 bases, J lost 6 bases, and 13 bases lay in between. CDR3 in DNA: TGTGCCAGTATTCCCCGGGGCCTAAACATTCAGTACTTC. This encodes CASIPRGLNIQYF.

This chain uses TRBV20-1 with TRBJ2-3; a possible D gene is TRBD1 (5 bases). V was cut by 7 bases and J by 0 bases, with 14 bases left in between. The germline CDR1 and CDR2 sequences are DFQATT and SNEGSKA (reference sequence). This CDR3 is built from 14 residues. This chain's CDR3 is CSVPDIRSTDTQYF. The CDR3 bases are TGCAGTGTCCCGGACATTCGAAGCACAGATACGCAGTATTTT.

This clonotype was seen only a few times. V gene TRBV7-9 combines with J gene TRBJ1-1, with a weak D call TRBD1 (5 bases). Germline CDR1 SEHNR, CDR2 FQNEAQ (reference sequence). Trimming took 5 bases from V and 8 from J, leaving 12 bases between them. The CDR3 consists of 12 residues. CDR3 residues: CASSLRRGEAFF. DNA of the CDR3: TGTGCCAGCAGCCTCCGGCGGGGGGAAGCTTTCTTT.

The rearrangement joins TRBV12-3 or TRBV12-4 to TRBJ1-2, with D maybe TRBD1 (6 bases). CDR3 size: 13 residues. Trimming took off 6 bases at V and 7 bases at J, with 15 bases between the two ends. This CDR3 is CASRARGASGYTF. In DNA, the CDR3 is TGTGCCAGCAGGGCGCGGGGGGCGAGTGGCTACACCTTC.

V usage is TRBV14 and J usage is TRBJ1-2; D perhaps matches TRBD1 (5 bases). This CDR3 comprises 13 residues. Germline CDR1 reads SGHDN; CDR2 reads FVKESK. Between the trimmed V and J ends, which lost 4 bases and 4 bases, there was a span of 10 bases. The CDR3 coding sequence is TGTGCCAGCAGCCTCGAGGGGATCTATGGCTACACCTTC. It is translated as CASSLEGIYGYTF.

V and J are TRBV4-2 and TRBJ1-1; the D gene is possibly TRBD1 (6 bases). Germline CDR1 reads LGHNA; CDR2 reads YNFKEQ. V was cut by 6 bases and J by 3 bases, with 14 bases left in between. CDR3 size: 14 residues. CDR3 amino acids: CASSKGGRDTEAFF. The CDR3, as DNA: TGTGCCAGCAGTAAGGGGGGACGGGACACTGAAGCTTTCTTT.

The table lists this clonotype with a few counts. V gene TRBV12-3 or TRBV12-4 combines with J gene TRBJ2-2; D not resolved. This CDR3 has 13 amino acids. V was cut by 6 bases and J by 7 bases, with 12 bases left in between. The CDR3: CASSLKTLGELFF. CDR3 nucleotides: TGTGCCAGCAGCCTTAAAACGCTCGGGGAGCTGTTTTTT.

This clonotype was seen more than once but under ten times. This chain uses TRBV6-5 with TRBJ2-1, with 7 bases matching TRBD1. The CDR3 sequence is 11 residues long. Germline trimming cut 7 bases from V and 7 bases from J; bases unmatched to any gene: 1. From germline, CDR1 is MNHEY and CDR2 SVGAGI. In DNA, the CDR3 is TGTGCCAGCACCAGGGGGAATGAGCAGTTCTTC. This encodes CASTRGNEQFF.

This clonotype has only a few counts. The chain uses TRBV27 and TRBJ2-5; 7 bases align to TRBD1. Trimming at V came to 6 bases and at J to 5 bases, leaving 12 bases not matched to a gene. CDR3 length equals 15 residues. CDR1 MNHEY and CDR2 SMNVEV come from the germline V gene (reference sequence). The CDR3 DNA is TGTGCCAGCAGCCCGAAGAAGGGGGCATGGGAGACCCAGTACTTC. It is translated as CASSPKKGAWETQYF.

This clonotype appeared many times. This chain joins TRBV11-2 and TRBJ1-1, with D perhaps matching TRBD1 (6 bases). Germline V gene sequence: CDR1 SGHAT, CDR2 FQNNGV. This CDR3 contains 12 residues. Between the trimmed V and J ends, which lost 4 bases and 8 bases, there was a span of 11 bases. CDR3 sequence (DNA): TGTGCCAGCAGCTACCGACAGGTCGAAGCTTTCTTT. Residues: CASSYRQVEAFF.